A single sample gave rise to the 14 T cell receptor beta chains below, sequenced in a study of cytomegalovirus exposure and HLA in healthy donors. Vbeta (60) and Jbeta (13) primers were used in the PCR. Sequencing was performed with immunoSEQ multiplex PCR; in TCRdb, only in-frame clones are kept and a portion is missing. The table shows 220,000 or so clones, with roughly 70% occurring only once. Sequencing used PBMCs. These receptors all stem from a woman aged 25 to 45 in good health and CMV-seronegative.

Only a few counts were recorded for this clone. The V and J genes are TRBV29-1 and TRBJ2-7, with D tentatively TRBD1 (5 bases). The V end lost 4 bases, the J end lost 5 bases, and 9 bases lay between the germline ends. The CDR3 has 11 amino acids. The germline gives CDR1 SQVTM, CDR2 ANQGSEA. CDR3 sequence: CSVGTGDEQYF. DNA for the CDR3: TGCAGCGTTGGCACAGGAGACGAGCAGTACTTC.

As regards this clone: At one end, the junction sequence differs from germline, possibly due to a read error. This chain connects TRBV7-9 to TRBJ2-1; 13 bases are shared with TRBD2. Germline V CDR1 and CDR2: SEHNR, FQNEAQ (reference sequence). The CDR3 contains 18 residues. The CDR3 protein is CSSSGLAGALVSYNEQFF. DNA for the CDR3: TGTTCCAGTTCCGGACTAGCGGGGGCCCTAGTCTCCTACAATGAGCAGTTCTTC. Based on the CDR3 plus reference TRBV7-9 and TRBJ2-1, the full variable domain is DTGVSQNPRHKITKRGQNVTFRCDPISEHNRLYWYRQTLGQGPEFLTYFQNEAQLEKSRLLSDRFSAERPKGSFSTLEIQRTEQGDSAMYLCSSSGLAGALVSYNEQFFGPGTRLTVL.

In its sample, this clone was seen once. V is TRBV11-3 and J is TRBJ1-1, with D unclear. The CDR3 runs to 13 residues. Trimming removed 0 bases at V and 8 bases at J, with 10 bases between. Germline loops: CDR1 SGHNT, CDR2 YENEEA. This CDR3 reads CASSLDFGGEAFF. The DNA for the CDR3 is TGTGCCAGCAGCTTAGATTTCGGAGGGGAAGCTTTCTTT.

The chain couples TRBV6-1 to TRBJ2-2; 14 nucleotides match TRBD2. CDR1 and CDR2 (germline): MNHNS, SASEGT. CDR3 length equals 15 residues. V shed 5 bases and J 7 bases; nucleotides not matched to a gene: 3. CDR3 DNA: TGTGCCAGCAGTTGGGGACTAGCGGGAGTCGGGGAGCTGTTTTTT. Encoded protein: CASSWGLAGVGELFF.

This clone has just a few counts. A read error is the likely source, as a far larger clone sits one nucleotide away. Since the CDR3 does not end with the conserved phenylalanine or tryptophan, this likely comes from a read error. Because the CDR3's place on the DNA is in doubt, the DNA is left out and the CDR3 is given as listed by TCRdb. Other DNA sequences in the same sample also yield this CDR3. The chain couples TRBV5-3 to TRBJ1-4; the table names TRBD1, a call not compared with the DNA. TRBV5-3 is known as an ORF, though its function is uncertain. The CDR3 extends over 10 residues, inclusive of both ends. This CDR3 is CARSPGQGER.

This sequence joins TRBV12-5 and TRBJ2-3; TRBD2 is a possible D gene (5 bases). The CDR3 has 14 amino acids. Trimming took 3 bases from V and 0 from J, leaving 7 bases between them. Germline assignment: CDR1 LGHNT and CDR2 FRNRAP. The CDR3 sequence: CASGLGGSTDTQYF. In nucleotides, the CDR3 is TGTGCTAGTGGTTTAGGCGGGAGCACAGATACGCAGTATTTT.

The sample holds one count of this clone. The rearrangement joins TRBV9 to TRBJ2-5; 8 bases are shared with TRBD2. The germline V gene has CDR1 SGDLS and CDR2 YYNGEE. The CDR3 sequence is 17 residues long. V was pared by 3 bases and J by 1 base, with 11 bases of the junction left unmatched. The CDR3, as DNA: TGTGCCAGCAGCGAGGGGGAGACTAGCGATTTCCAAGAGACCCAGTACTTC. It is translated as CASSEGETSDFQETQYF. The full variable domain, with the rest looked up from reference TRBV9 and TRBJ2-5, is DSGVTQTPKHLITATGQRVTLRCSPRSGDLSVYWYQQSLDQGLQFLIQYYNGEERAKGNILERFSAQQFPDLHSELNLSSLELGDSALYFCASSEGETSDFQETQYFGPGTRLLVL.

This rearrangement joins TRBV21-1 to TRBJ2-7; the DNA was not compared with TRBD1, the D call given in the table. TRBV21-1 is a listed pseudogene. There are 15 residues in the CDR3. CDR3 DNA: TGTGCCAGCAGACCCCGACAGCTACTCGCCTACGAGCAGTACTTC. Residues: CASRPRQLLAYEQYF.

The gene calls are TRBV19 and TRBJ2-1, with D perhaps TRBD2 (7 bases). Per the germline V gene, CDR1 is LNHDA and CDR2 is SQIVND (reference sequence). With 1 base removed from V and 4 bases from J, the gap between germline ends came to 11 bases. This CDR3 region has 15 residues. CDR3 protein: CASSIGGGGYNEQFF. CDR3 DNA sequence: TGTGCCAGTAGTATAGGGGGGGGCGGATACAATGAGCAGTTCTTC.

The rearrangement uses TRBV4-1 and TRBJ2-7; 9 nucleotides line up with TRBD2. CDR3 length: 16 residues. The trim removed 3 bases at V and 3 bases at J, leaving 9 bases unmatched. CDR1 and CDR2 (germline): MGHRA, YSYEKL. The CDR3 protein is CASSQSQLAGIYEQYF. DNA of the CDR3: TGCGCCAGCAGCCAGTCTCAGCTAGCGGGAATCTACGAGCAGTACTTC.

CDR3 region: CASSVSTGSYEQYF. As DNA, the CDR3 is TGTGCCAGCAGTGTTTCGACAGGCTCGTACGAGCAGTACTTC. This chain connects TRBV2 to TRBJ2-5, with TRBD1 as a possible D gene (6 bases). The assigned J gene may be wrong: the sequence end matches TRBJ2-7 better. This CDR3 has 14 residues. Germline V gives CDR1 SNHLY, CDR2 FYNNEI.

The rearrangement links TRBV7-3 to TRBJ2-2; 7 bases match TRBD2. Germline V gene sequence: CDR1 SGHTA, CDR2 FQGTGA. CDR3 length: 12 amino acids. Unmatched junction bases numbered 0, after V lost 3 bases and J lost 8 bases. This CDR3 is CASSFSGGELFF. The CDR3 nucleotides are TGTGCCAGCAGCTTTAGCGGGGGGGAGCTGTTTTTT.

This clone was counted between two and nine times. The chain carries TRBV27 and TRBJ2-7, with TRBD2 matching over 10 bases. The CDR3 loop spans 14 amino acids. Germline lookup yields CDR1 MNHEY and CDR2 SMNVEV (reference sequence). Germline trimming cut 2 bases from V and 6 bases from J; bases unmatched to any gene: 4. CDR3 region: CASSLLAGAGEQYF. The DNA for the CDR3 is TGTGCCAGCAGTTTACTAGCGGGAGCCGGCGAGCAGTACTTC.

In this sample, this clone turned up a few times. This chain links TRBV6-5 with TRBJ2-7, with 7 nucleotides matching TRBD1. This CDR3 region has 14 residues. Looked up from germline, CDR1 is MNHEY and CDR2 is SVGAGI. With 6 bases clipped from V and 4 bases from J, the junction kept 9 bases outside the gene matches. CDR3 amino acids: CASSPPRDSYEQYF. The CDR3, as DNA: TGTGCCAGCAGCCCGCCCCGGGACAGTTACGAGCAGTACTTC.